This T cell receptor beta chain emerged from a study of blood T cell repertoires in COVID-19. Study-wide context: Acute and convalescent COVID-19 specimens originated in the United States, Italy and Spain. PBMCs, B-cell-depleted T cells, or T cells were the source of the cDNA or gDNA that made up the material.

Germline loops: CDR1 SGHVS, CDR2 FNYEAQ. Losses at the gene ends were 1 base for V and 6 bases for J; bases not matched to a gene: 13. The CDR3 runs to 17 residues. In the study's own analysis: It was from reference gene primer amplification that nucleated cell counts were estimated. The assay was immunoSEQ multiplex PCR, and TCRdb's table has in-frame clones only and misses some. The D gene and trimming were derived from the DNA, and the V and J assignments and clone size from that table. The sample has approximately 40,000 clones, 90% seen once. The J gene is TRBJ2-7, the V gene TRBV7-6; 9 bases match TRBD2. This TCR was sampled from a human donor in a cohort sampled during active COVID-19. What was sequenced was peripheral blood. The CDR3 reads CASSLGTSGLGHREQYF. In DNA form, the CDR3 reads TGTGCCAGCAGCTTAGGTACTAGCGGGTTGGGGCATCGCGAGCAGTACTTC.